A selection of T cell receptor beta chains follows, all from one sample in a study of CD8+CD57+ T cells in acquired aplastic anemia. One entry per CDR3 protein, called by TCRdb with MiXCR from the reads. Of about 180,000 distinct CDR3 sequences listed, approximately 48% are singletons. The sample consisted of sorted CD4+, CD8+, or CD8+CD57+ T cells (not recorded which) from PBMCs. The receptors come from a human donor with aplastic anemia. CDR3s include the opening cysteine and the closing phenylalanine or tryptophan. D genes are given only for firm matches. Clone size appears in some rows only: once, few, many, or a class for an expanded clone.

j_gene: TRBJ1-2; v_gene: TRBV7-2; d_gene: NA; abundance: many; CDR3nt: TGTGCCAGCAGCCCCCCTCCGGGGGCCCCGGATGGCTACACCTTC; CDR3aa: CASSPPPGAPDGYTF
j_gene: TRBJ2-7; v_gene: TRBV10-3; d_gene: NA; abundance: NA; CDR3nt: TGTGCCATCAAGGGCGGGCTAGCTGACGAGCAGTACTTC; CDR3aa: CAIKGGLADEQYF
j_gene: TRBJ1-1; v_gene: TRBV7-9; d_gene: NA; abundance: NA; CDR3nt: TGTGCCAGCAGCTTAGAAGTCGCTGAAGCTTTCTTT; CDR3aa: CASSLEVAEAFF
j_gene: TRBJ1-3; v_gene: TRBV11-2; d_gene: TRBD1; abundance: few; CDR3nt: TGTGCCAGCAGGGCCGCAGGGGGCTTGGGAAACACCATATATTTT; CDR3aa: CASRAAGGLGNTIYF
j_gene: TRBJ2-5; v_gene: TRBV20-1; d_gene: NA; abundance: few; CDR3nt: TGCAGTGCTACAAAGCAGGCAGAGACCCAGTACTTC; CDR3aa: CSATKQAETQYF
j_gene: TRBJ1-4; v_gene: TRBV15; d_gene: TRBD1; abundance: many; CDR3nt: TGTGCCACCAGACAGGACAGGGGGCCTGGTGAAAAACTGTTTTTT; CDR3aa: CATRQDRGPGEKLFF
j_gene: TRBJ2-1; v_gene: TRBV24-1; d_gene: TRBD1; abundance: NA; CDR3nt: TGTGCTAGCAGCTTACGTACAGGGGGCTCCTACAATGAGCAGTTCTTC; CDR3aa: CASSLRTGGSYNEQFF
j_gene: TRBJ2-4; v_gene: TRBV11-2; d_gene: TRBD1; abundance: NA; CDR3nt: TGTGCCAGCAGCCCACCGACAGGGGGCAGGAACATTCAGTACTTC; CDR3aa: CASSPPTGGRNIQYF
j_gene: TRBJ2-3; v_gene: TRBV6-1; d_gene: NA; abundance: NA; CDR3nt: TGTGCCAGCAGTCCGATGGGTAGCGGAGGCACAGATACGCAGTATTTT; CDR3aa: CASSPMGSGGTDTQYF
j_gene: TRBJ2-3; v_gene: TRBV5-1; d_gene: NA; abundance: many; CDR3nt: TGCGCCAGCAGCTTGGACAGTCCTAGCACAGATACGCAGTATTTT; CDR3aa: CASSLDSPSTDTQYF
j_gene: TRBJ2-5; v_gene: TRBV18; d_gene: TRBD1; abundance: many; CDR3nt: TGTGCCAGCTCACCACGCACGCCGGGACAGGGTCTGGAGACCCAGTACTTC; CDR3aa: CASSPRTPGQGLETQYF
j_gene: TRBJ2-3; v_gene: TRBV20-1; d_gene: NA; abundance: many; CDR3nt: TGCAGTGCTAGAGATGCGGCTAGCCCCAGAGATACGCAGTATTTT; CDR3aa: CSARDAASPRDTQYF